This T cell receptor beta chain was captured in a study of identical twins. All donors were healthy Caucasians. Study conclusions and caveats: Abundant cord blood beta clonotypes carried fewer insertions; memory repertoires showed none. Out-of-frame alpha sequences that twins shared showed excess low generation probability.

CDR3 size: 15 residues. CDR1 and CDR2 (germline): SGHTA, FQGNSA. Trimming removed 3 bases at V and 3 bases at J, with 15 bases between. This clonotype turned up a few times. Its antigen remains unknown. TCRdb independently ran MiXCR on the 5' RACE reads; one entry per CDR3 protein. The sample contains about 210,000 distinct CDR3 sequences, around 9.6% of which appear only once. This sequence was found in a woman under 30 in good health. Sequencing input: memory (CD45RO+) T cells sorted from blood. The V call is TRBV7-2, the J call TRBJ2-7; TRBD2 is a possible D gene (5 bases). The CDR3: CASSLSFGEFYEQYF. The CDR3 bases are TGTGCCAGCAGCTTGTCCTTCGGGGAGTTCTACGAGCAGTACTTC. The whole variable domain, remainder taken from reference TRBV7-2 and TRBJ2-7, is GAGVSQSPSNKVTEKGKDVELRCDPISGHTALYWYRQSLGQGLEFLIYFQGNSAPDKSGLPSDRFSAERTGGSVSTLTIQRTQQEDSAVYLCASSLSFGEFYEQYFGPGTRLTVT.